These 2 T cell receptor beta chains share one sample of origin, sequenced in a study of T cell responses to AZD1222 COVID-19 vaccine. Using immunoSEQ multiplex PCR, the repertoire was profiled, and TCRdb retains in-frame clones only, with some absent. The profile shows about 160,000 clones, 80% to 90% of them singletons. The sample in question was peripheral blood, obtained on day 0 of AZD1222 vaccination. The receptors originated from an adult in good health.

Points on this clone: Other nucleotide sequences from this sample produce the same CDR3. J is TRBJ2-7 and V is TRBV6-5; D unresolved. Trimming took 0 bases from V and 0 from J, leaving 6 bases between them. CDR3 length: 14 amino acids. Germline V gene sequence: CDR1 MNHEY, CDR2 SVGAGI. CDR3 coding DNA: TGTGCCAGCAGTTACTCAGGAGACTCCTACGAGCAGTACTTC. It specifies CASSYSGDSYEQYF.

The J gene is TRBJ1-1, the V gene TRBV19; D remains unclear. V lost 6 bases, J lost 0 bases, and 14 bases lay in between. This CDR3 contains 15 residues. CDR1 is LNHDA, CDR2 SQIVND, per germline (reference sequence). Here the CDR3 DNA reads TGTGCCAGTAGGGTTGGTGGCCCGGTGAACACTGAAGCTTTCTTT. Amino acids: CASRVGGPVNTEAFF.